This TCR beta chain was identified in a study of blood T cells in healthy people across ages. CDR1 and CDR2 (germline): SQVTM, ANQGSEA. The CDR3 runs 12 residues. Trimming removed 7 bases at V and 4 bases at J, with 11 bases between. A second about 6 to 12 cycle PCR used barcoded and J-beta primers. TCRdb itself ran the 5' RACE reads through MiXCR, one entry per CDR3 protein. The sample records 750,000 to 1,000,000 distinct CDR3 sequences, 25% to 30% being singletons. This clonotype was counted between two and nine times. These data were likewise used in another study, on T cells of mothers and their children. That work adds: Study donors consisted of a few healthy Caucasian mothers and their six children.

The chain carries TRBV29-1 and TRBJ2-1; D assignment may be TRBD1 or TRBD2 (5 bases each). The receptor was isolated from a woman aged 40 to 49 in good health. The sample taken for sequencing was blood. The CDR3 DNA follows: TGCAGCGCGCGGGCAGGGTACAATGAGCAGTTCTTC. Protein product: CSARAGYNEQFF.